The 10 T cell receptor beta chains below were found in one sample sequenced in a study of human T cells and chemical hapten exposure. Via MiXCR, TCRdb re-called the RACE reads, giving one row per CDR3 protein. The data hold 99,000 or so distinct CDR3 sequences, with less than 40% observed a single time. Regarding time point: patch test 3, about 24 weeks after DPC sensitization. Treatment in this sample: therapeutic diphenylcyclopropenone sensitization with weekly scalp DPC. The source was whole blood, collected in connection with sensitization to the hapten diphenylcyclopropenone (DPC). The source of these receptors is a man in his forties with alopecia areata. Some clones in this sample may be carry-over from other donors' samples.

V and J are TRBV20-1 and TRBJ2-3; 7 bases are a match to TRBD2. V was clipped by 5 bases and J by 5 bases; unmatched bases: 4. This CDR3 region has 12 residues. From germline, CDR1 is DFQATT and CDR2 SNEGSKA (reference sequence). The CDR3 DNA sequence: TGCAGTGCTTCCAGCGGGAAAGATACGCAGTATTTT. This gives the protein CSASSGKDTQYF.

This chain uses TRBV7-6 with TRBJ2-7; TRBD1 is a possible D gene (6 bases). The length of the CDR3 is 15 residues. Trimming left V 1 base short and J 4 bases short, with 14 bases between. Germline lookup yields CDR1 SGHVS and CDR2 FNYEAQ. CDR3 sequence reads: CASSLGLGQPYEQYF. Written as DNA, the CDR3 is TGTGCCAGCAGCTTAGGGCTTGGACAGCCTTACGAGCAGTACTTC.

This clonotype was detected a few times. This chain links TRBV30 with TRBJ1-4; the match to TRBD1 covers 7 bases. After removal of 0 bases from V and 10 bases from J, the junction contained 17 bases not matched to a gene. The CDR3 is 17 amino acids. CDR1 GTSNPN and CDR2 SVGIG come from the germline V gene (reference sequence). Here the CDR3 reads CAWSVPGQPFLGGKLFF. In DNA, the CDR3 is TGTGCCTGGAGTGTACCGGGACAGCCTTTCCTCGGCGGAAAACTGTTTTTT.

This clonotype showed up just a few times. The V gene is TRBV4-3, the J gene TRBJ2-1; possible D gene TRBD1, 6 bases. This CDR3 has 16 residues. Trimming cost V 2 bases and J 4 bases, with 15 bases left between them. From germline, CDR1 is LGHNA and CDR2 YSLEER. CDR3 sequence (DNA): TGCGCCAGCAGCCAATACAGGGAATCCAAGTACAATGAGCAGTTCTTC. Translation gives CASSQYRESKYNEQFF.

V and J are TRBV6-5 and TRBJ2-7; 7 positions agree with TRBD2. The germline V gene has CDR1 MNHEY and CDR2 SVGAGI. The CDR3 runs to 18 residues. The J segment lost 0 bases and the V segment lost 4 bases, leaving 15 bases of the junction unmatched. CDR3 nucleotides: TGTGCCAGCAGTTCCCATGGTTTAAGGCGGGAGACCTCCTACGAGCAGTACTTC. It encodes CASSSHGLRRETSYEQYF.

This clonotype was counted a few times. The rearrangement joins TRBV11-2 to TRBJ2-1, with 10 nucleotides matching TRBD2. Germline V gene sequence: CDR1 SGHAT, CDR2 FQNNGV. This CDR3 region has 15 residues. V gave up 7 bases and J gave up 2 bases; unmatched junction bases: 5. The CDR3 DNA follows: TGTGCCAGCATCAGGACTAGCGGTACCTACAATGAGCAGTTCTTC. It encodes CASIRTSGTYNEQFF.

V and J are TRBV24-1 and TRBJ2-5; possibly TRBD2 for D (7 bases). Looked up from germline, CDR1 is KGHDR and CDR2 is SFDVKD. The V and J ends lost 1 base and 3 bases respectively, with 11 bases between them. This CDR3 contains 15 residues. CDR3 bases: TGTGCCACCAGTGATTTCCAGGGGAGGGAAGAGACCCAGTACTTC. Its translation: CATSDFQGREETQYF.

This chain links TRBV29-1 with TRBJ1-3; D ambiguous. CDR3 length equals 15 residues. Trimming stripped 4 bases from V and 0 bases from J, with 13 bases between. Germline CDR1 is SQVTM and CDR2 is ANQGSEA. CDR3 residues: CSVASSTHSGNTIYF. Written as DNA, the CDR3 is TGCAGCGTTGCCTCAAGTACCCACTCTGGAAACACCATATATTTT.

This rearrangement joins TRBV7-2 to TRBJ2-5, with 10 positions matching TRBD1. CDR1 is SGHTA, CDR2 FQGNSA, per germline. The V gene end was trimmed by 8 bases and the J gene end by 2 bases; junction bases not matched to a gene: 8. The CDR3 totals 15 residues. The CDR3: CASHPPGQGQETQYF. The CDR3 DNA is TGTGCCAGCCATCCCCCGGGACAGGGGCAAGAGACCCAGTACTTC.

This clonotype was observed a handful of times. J is TRBJ1-4 and V is TRBV7-9; the D gene is possibly TRBD1 (6 bases). V gave up 3 bases and J gave up 3 bases, with 8 bases separating them. CDR1 and CDR2 (germline): SEHNR, FQNEAQ (reference sequence). CDR3 length: 14 amino acids. The CDR3 spells CASSFRTANEKLFF. DNA for the CDR3: TGTGCCAGCAGCTTCAGGACAGCTAATGAAAAACTGTTTTTT.